Detailed here is one TCR beta chain. Its antigen remains unidentified. This record belongs to a study of T cells in Graves' hyperthyroidism and ophthalmopathy. Study-wide results and caveats: The model predicted ophthalmopathy a median around 6.5 months before onset.

Clinical symptoms, serum thyroxine, TRAb, thyroid ultrasound and orbital computed tomography established diagnosis. The source material, RNA transcripts, was used to amplify TCR beta CDR3 regions. HTBI primers were used for first-round RT-PCR of the TCR CDR3. TCRdb reprocessed the multiplex PCR reads with MiXCR, giving one entry per CDR3 protein. The sample lists 500,000 to 750,000 distinct CDR3 sequences; about 43% were seen once. CDR1 is DFQATT and CDR2 is SNEGSKA in the germline V gene (reference sequence). V was trimmed by 3 bases and J by 4 bases, leaving 12 bases between them. The CDR3 has 13 amino acids.

This TCR came from a woman between 18 and 30 years old with Graves' hyperthyroidism. The genes are TRBV20-1 and TRBJ1-2, with D perhaps TRBD1 (5 bases). The sample consisted of peripheral blood or thyroid tissue (not recorded which). The DNA of the CDR3 is TGCAGTGCTAGCTCCGGGGCCGGCTATGGCTACACCTTC. Translated, it gives CSASSGAGYGYTF.